The T cell receptor beta chain under discussion was sequenced for a study of regulatory T cells in long-lasting Graves disease. Notes on the study in general: Persistent Graves' patients showed less TCR diversity than newly diagnosed patients showed.

This CDR3 comprises 14 residues. Trimming left V 6 bases short and J 2 bases short, with 14 bases between. Germline CDR1 and CDR2: DFQATT and SNEGSKA (reference sequence). The table lists this clonotype with many counts. The antigen is unknown. Time point indicated: newly diagnosed GD, antithyroid drugs for less than 3 months. There was RNA extracted from PBMCs, and the TCR library was made from it. Roughly 8.2-milliliter peripheral blood samples went into EDTA tubes. CDR3 regions were amplified by Arm-PCR using iRepertoire HTBI primers to build TCR beta libraries. In TCRdb, the multiplex PCR reads were re-called with MiXCR into one record per CDR3 protein. This table has some 450,000 distinct CDR3 sequences, 16% appearing once. These data were also reused for a study on T cells in Graves' hyperthyroidism and ophthalmopathy. That publication notes: Uncontrolled infections, other autoimmune diseases, pregnancy or lactation led to exclusion of patients.

This TCR was sampled from a woman in her 30s with Graves disease. V is TRBV20-1 and J is TRBJ1-5, with TRBD1 as a possible D gene (5 bases). The input for sequencing was peripheral blood mononuclear cells (PBMCs), taken at new diagnosis, from a patient treated with antithyroid drugs. CDR3 in amino acids: CSAHQGTGNQPQHF. CDR3 nucleotide sequence: TGCAGTGCGCATCAGGGAACAGGCAATCAGCCCCAGCATTTT.